This is a list of T cell receptor beta chains from one sample in a study of cytomegalovirus exposure and HLA in healthy donors. TCRdb keeps only in-frame clones here, not all; method: immunoSEQ multiplex PCR. The sample lists about 160,000 clones, about four fifths seen once, with under 6% in the top ten. The sequenced sample was PBMCs. These receptors all stem from a man aged 25 to 40 in good health and CMV-seronegative. The CDR3 runs from the conserved cysteine through the conserved F or W. A D gene is named only where the DNA matches it firmly. For some rows the clone size is stated as once, few or many, or as a class when expanded; others skip it.

TRBJ2-4 . TRBV6-6 . TGTGCCAGCAGTTACTCAGGAGACATTCAGTACTTC CASSYSGDIQYF
TRBJ2-3 TRBD2 TRBV28 . TGTGCCAGGAAGGATAGCGGGAGACAACTCACAGATACGCAGTATTTT CARKDSGRQLTDTQYF
TRBJ1-2 TRBD1 TRBV28 . TGTGCCAGCACCACCACGGGACAGGGGGGATCCTATGGCTACACCTTC CASTTTGQGGSYGYTF
TRBJ2-2 . TRBV30 once TGTGCCTGGATAAGGACAGCGAACACCGGGGAGCTGTTTTTT CAWIRTANTGELFF
TRBJ2-5 . TRBV7-2 once TGTGCCAGCAGCTTATCCCTGTGGGCAGAGACCCAGTACTTC CASSLSLWAETQYF
TRBJ2-7 TRBD1 TRBV7-3 . TGTGCCAGCAGCCGCGGACAGGTGGGGTCAACCTACGAGCAGTACTTC CASSRGQVGSTYEQYF
TRBJ2-7 . TRBV28 few TGTGCCACCTCTAGGGCTAGCAGGTCCGAGCAGTACTTC CATSRASRSEQYF
TRBJ1-1 . TRBV7-3 once TGTGCCAGCAGCTCAGGGGTAGGGGCTGAAGCTTTCTTT CASSSGVGAEAFF
TRBJ2-5 TRBD2 TRBV7-2 . TGTGCCAGCAGCTTGCCGGGGGGGCTAGAGACCCAGTACTTC CASSLPGGLETQYF
TRBJ1-1 . TRBV28 . TGTGCCAGCATCGCCCTCGGTAGAGAAACTGAAGCTTTCTTT CASIALGRETEAFF
TRBJ1-3 . TRBV5-6 . TGTGCCAGCAGCCTCCAAGCCTCTGGAAACACCATATATTTT CASSLQASGNTIYF
TRBJ2-2 TRBD2 TRBV7-8 few TGTGCCAGCAGCTTGAGGACTAGCGGGAGCTTTTCCGGGGAGCTGTTTTTT CASSLRTSGSFSGELFF
TRBJ1-1 . TRBV7-2 once TGTGCCAGCAGCTCCTACCCCCGGGTACGCACTGAAGCTTTCTTT CASSSYPRVRTEAFF
TRBJ2-3 TRBD2 TRBV5-1 . TGCGCCAGCAGCTTTGCGAGCGGGAACACAGATACGCAGTATTTT CASSFASGNTDTQYF
TRBJ2-3 TRBD2 TRBV14 . TGTGCCAGCAGCCCCTGGACTAGCGGGAGGACAGATACGCAGTATTTT CASSPWTSGRTDTQYF
TRBJ2-2 . TRBV28 . TGTGCCAGCAGCAGGTGGGGGGAAGGATCGGCCGGGGAGCTGTTTTTT CASSRWGEGSAGELFF
TRBJ2-7 . TRBV15 . TGTGCCACCAGCAGGGCCGGCTCCCAGGGCGAGCAGTACTTC CATSRAGSQGEQYF
TRBJ2-3 TRBD2 TRBV5-1 . TGCGCCAGCTTGGCTAGCGGGGGCCTAAGAACTAGCACAGATACGCAGTATTTT CASLASGGLRTSTDTQYF
TRBJ1-1 . TRBV7-3 . TGTGCCAGCAGCCCGACAGTTAACACTGAAGCTTTCTTT CASSPTVNTEAFF
TRBJ2-1 . TRBV30 once TGTGCCGGTCAGGGGGAGGTCTACAATGAGCAGTTCTTC CAGQGEVYNEQFF
TRBJ2-1 . TRBV6-5 . TGTGCCAGCAGGGAGACACAGGGTCTGCAGTTCTTC CASRETQGLQFF
TRBJ2-7 TRBD1 TRBV6-5 once TGTGCCAGCAGTTACTCCACCGGGACAGGGCCCTCCTTC CASSYSTGTGPSF
TRBJ2-7 . TRBV5-1 . TGCGCCAGCAGCTCGCAAGGGGCGTCCTACGAGCAGTACTTC CASSSQGASYEQYF
TRBJ2-1 . TRBV11-2 . TGTGCCAGCAGCTCTAGACAGGCCTCCTACAATGAGCAGTTCTTC CASSSRQASYNEQFF
TRBJ2-7 TRBD2 TRBV4-2 . TGTGCCAGCAGCCAAGACGGACTAGCGGGAGGGCCGACCTACGAGCAGTACTTC CASSQDGLAGGPTYEQYF
TRBJ2-7 TRBD1 TRBV6-4 . TGTGCCAGCAGTGACAAGGGGGCTCACTCCTACGAGCAGTACTTC CASSDKGAHSYEQYF
TRBJ2-1 TRBD1 TRBV15 . TGTGCCACCAGCAAGGGGACAGGGGTAAATGAGCAGTTCTTC CATSKGTGVNEQFF
TRBJ2-3 TRBD1 TRBV5-1 . TGCGCCAGCAGCTTGGAAGGGGGCGTGGGGGATACGCAGTATTTT CASSLEGGVGDTQYF
TRBJ1-2 . TRBV27 . TGTGCCAGCAGTTTATCGACTACAGGGATGAGGGGAAAGGATGGCTACACCTTC CASSLSTTGMRGKDGYTF
TRBJ1-6 . TRBV30 . TGTGCCTGGGGACAAGGGGGGGATTCACCCCTCCACTTT CAWGQGGDSPLHF
TRBJ2-2 . TRBV7-8 . TGTGCCAGCGACCTTTCCCCCACATACAGCGGGCGTCACTTGGGGGGCACCGGGGAGCTGTTTTTT CASDLSPTYSGRHLGGTGELFF
TRBJ2-7 TRBD1 TRBV7-9 . TGTGCCAGCAGCTTCGGCCCCCCCGTCGGGACAGGGGACGAGCAGTACTTC CASSFGPPVGTGDEQYF
TRBJ1-2 . TRBV28 . TGTGCCAGCAGACCCACCGGGGTTTATGGCTACACCTTC CASRPTGVYGYTF
TRBJ2-7 TRBD2 TRBV11-2 once TGTGCCAGCAGGTCCATAGGACTAGCGTACGAGCAGTACTTC CASRSIGLAYEQYF
TRBJ1-2 . TRBV7-3 . TGTGCCAGCAGCGAAATGACAGGAGCGAACTATGGCTACACCTTC CASSEMTGANYGYTF
TRBJ1-2 . TRBV11-2 few TGCGCCAGCAGCCAGGGATTTTACCGGGCCCATGGCTATGGCTACACCTTC CASSQGFYRAHGYGYTF
TRBJ1-1 . TRBV19 . TGTGCCAGTAGTTCCTCCCTCTTTCGGGTAAGGGGAGAAGCTTTCTTT CASSSSLFRVRGEAFF
TRBJ1-6 TRBD1 TRBV2 . TGTGCCAGCACGGTAGGGGGCCTAATAAATTCACCCCTCCACTTT CASTVGGLINSPLHF
TRBJ2-5 . TRBV5-4 . TGTGCCAGCAGCTTGGCCTTCCAAGAGACCCAGTACTTC CASSLAFQETQYF
TRBJ2-1 . TRBV16 . TGTGCCAGCAGCCAAGGACAGAACAATGAGCAGTTCTTC CASSQGQNNEQFF